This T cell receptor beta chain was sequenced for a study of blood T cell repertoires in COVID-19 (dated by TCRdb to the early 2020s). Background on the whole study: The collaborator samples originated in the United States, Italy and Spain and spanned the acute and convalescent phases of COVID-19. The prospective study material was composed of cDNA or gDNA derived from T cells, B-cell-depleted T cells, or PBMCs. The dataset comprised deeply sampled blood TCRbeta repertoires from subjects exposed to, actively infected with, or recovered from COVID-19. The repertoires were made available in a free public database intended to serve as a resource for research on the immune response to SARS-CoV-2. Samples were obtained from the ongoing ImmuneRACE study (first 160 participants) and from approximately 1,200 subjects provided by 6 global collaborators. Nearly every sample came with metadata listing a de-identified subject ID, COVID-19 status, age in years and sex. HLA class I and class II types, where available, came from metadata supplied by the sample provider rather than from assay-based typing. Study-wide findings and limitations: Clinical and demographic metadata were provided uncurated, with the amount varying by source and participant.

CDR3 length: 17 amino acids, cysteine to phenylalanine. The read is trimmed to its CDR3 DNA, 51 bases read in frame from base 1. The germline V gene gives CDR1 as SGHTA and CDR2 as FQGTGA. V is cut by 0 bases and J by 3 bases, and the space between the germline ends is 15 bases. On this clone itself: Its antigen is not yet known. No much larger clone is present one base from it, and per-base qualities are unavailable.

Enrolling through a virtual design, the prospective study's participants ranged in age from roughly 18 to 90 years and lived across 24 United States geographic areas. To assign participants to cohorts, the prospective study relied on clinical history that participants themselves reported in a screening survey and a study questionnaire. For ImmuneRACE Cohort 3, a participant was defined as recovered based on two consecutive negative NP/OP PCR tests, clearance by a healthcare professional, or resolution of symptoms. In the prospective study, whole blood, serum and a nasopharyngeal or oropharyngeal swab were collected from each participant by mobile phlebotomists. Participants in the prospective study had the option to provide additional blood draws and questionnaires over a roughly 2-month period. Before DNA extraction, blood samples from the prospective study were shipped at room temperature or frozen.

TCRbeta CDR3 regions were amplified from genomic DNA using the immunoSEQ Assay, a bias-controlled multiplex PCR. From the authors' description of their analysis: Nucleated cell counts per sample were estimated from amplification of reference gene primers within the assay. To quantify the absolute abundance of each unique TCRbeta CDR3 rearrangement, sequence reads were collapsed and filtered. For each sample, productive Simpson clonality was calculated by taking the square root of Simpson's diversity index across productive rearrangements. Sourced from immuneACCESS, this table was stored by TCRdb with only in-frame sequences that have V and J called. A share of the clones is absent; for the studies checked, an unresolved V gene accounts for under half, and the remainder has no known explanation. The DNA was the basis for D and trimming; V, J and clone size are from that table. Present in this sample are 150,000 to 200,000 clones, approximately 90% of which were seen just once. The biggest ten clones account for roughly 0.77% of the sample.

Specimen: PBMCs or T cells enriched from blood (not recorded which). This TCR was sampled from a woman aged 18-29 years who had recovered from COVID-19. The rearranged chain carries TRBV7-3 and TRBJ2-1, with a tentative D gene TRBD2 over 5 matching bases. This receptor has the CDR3 CASSLTPSLGLYNEQFF. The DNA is TGTGCCAGCAGCTTAACCCCCTCTCTAGGACTCTACAATGAGCAGTTCTTC.